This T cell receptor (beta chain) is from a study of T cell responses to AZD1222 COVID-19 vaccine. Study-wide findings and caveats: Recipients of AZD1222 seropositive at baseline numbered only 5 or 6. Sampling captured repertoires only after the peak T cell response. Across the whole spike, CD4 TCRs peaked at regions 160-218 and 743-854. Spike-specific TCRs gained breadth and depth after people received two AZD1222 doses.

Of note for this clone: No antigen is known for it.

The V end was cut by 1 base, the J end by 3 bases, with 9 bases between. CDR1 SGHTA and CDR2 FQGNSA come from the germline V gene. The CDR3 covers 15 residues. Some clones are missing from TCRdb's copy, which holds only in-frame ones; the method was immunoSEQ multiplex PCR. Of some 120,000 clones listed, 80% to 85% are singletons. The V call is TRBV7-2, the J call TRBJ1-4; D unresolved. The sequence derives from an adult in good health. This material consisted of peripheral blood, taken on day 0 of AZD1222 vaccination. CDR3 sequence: CASSLGGWANEKLFF. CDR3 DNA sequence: TGTGCCAGCAGCTTAGGGGGTTGGGCTAATGAAAAACTGTTTTTT.